The 27 T cell receptor beta chains presented below share a single source sample, sequenced in a study of shared clonotypes between healthy human individuals. TCRdb's table, derived via immunoSEQ multiplex PCR, lists solely in-frame clones and lacks some. The top ten hold 1.5% of the sample, which has about 1 million clones, roughly 75% seen once. Sequencing was performed on memory CD4+ T cells sorted from blood. The subset denotes: CD45RA-negative fraction. Source of these receptors: a man aged 18 to 35 in good health.

This sequence joins TRBV11-2 and TRBJ2-2; either TRBD1 or TRBD2 may fit D (6 bases each). The ends were cut back, 2 bases at V and 6 bases at J, with 7 bases in the middle. Looked up from germline, CDR1 is SGHAT and CDR2 is FQNNGV. CDR3 length: 13 residues. The CDR3: CASSLRGAGELFF. The CDR3 DNA reads as TGTGCCAGCAGCTTAAGGGGGGCCGGGGAGCTGTTTTTT.

This clone was found many times. The rearrangement links TRBV28 to TRBJ2-3; D gene uncertain. V lost 5 bases and J 3 bases, leaving 18 bases between the germline ends. The CDR3 contains 16 residues. CDR1 is MDHEN and CDR2 is SYDVKM in the germline V gene. For the CDR3, the DNA is TGTGCCAGCAGTCCCGCGCTAGGCGCTGGAACAGATACGCAGTATTTT. Its protein is CASSPALGAGTDTQYF.

DNA of the CDR3: TGCGCCAGCAGCTTGTTGGGCCACAGCGAGCAGTACTTC. This sequence encodes CASSLLGHSEQYF. The V and J genes are TRBV5-1 and TRBJ2-7; D is undetermined. Looked up from germline, CDR1 is SGHRS and CDR2 is YFSETQ. CDR3 length: 13 amino acids. V was shortened by 1 base and J by 6 bases, with 11 bases between the two germline ends. The full variable domain, with the rest looked up from reference TRBV5-1 and TRBJ2-7, is KAGVTQTPRYLIKTRGQQVTLSCSPISGHRSVSWYQQTPGQGLQFLFEYFSETQRNKGNFPGRFSGRQFSNSRSEMNVSTLELGDSALYLCASSLLGHSEQYFGPGTRLTVT.

The chain employs TRBV13 and TRBJ1-2; the D gene is possibly TRBD1 (5 bases). Trimming removed 7 bases from V and 3 bases from J, with 12 bases in between. CDR1 is PRHDT, CDR2 FYEKMQ, per germline (reference sequence). The CDR3 consists of 13 residues. The CDR3 is CASKKWGDYGYTF. In nucleotides, the CDR3 is TGTGCCAGCAAGAAATGGGGGGACTATGGCTACACCTTC.

The chain uses TRBV30 and TRBJ2-7; 7 bases map to TRBD2. The CDR3 is 15 residues long. Trimming took 0 bases from V and 7 from J; bases not matched to a gene: 12. The germline V gene has CDR1 GTSNPN and CDR2 SVGIG (reference sequence). The CDR3 sequence is CAWSVRGLEFKEQYF. CDR3 DNA: TGTGCCTGGAGTGTAAGAGGACTAGAGTTTAAAGAGCAGTACTTC.

For this clone: Since a much larger clone is just one base distant, this may be a read error. Other DNA sequences within the sample encode an identical CDR3. J is TRBJ2-1 and V is TRBV5-8; 11 nucleotides line up with TRBD1. The germline V gene encodes CDR1 SGHTS and CDR2 YDEGEE. This CDR3 contains 15 residues. J was trimmed by 3 bases and V by 2 bases; bases with no gene match: 1. This CDR3 is CASSFGTGGYNEQFF. CDR3 sequence (DNA): TGTGCCAGCAGCTTTGGGACAGGGGGCTACAATGAGCAGTTCTTC. Full variable domain (remainder filled in from reference TRBV5-8 and TRBJ2-1): EAGVTQSPTHLIKTRGQQATLRCSPISGHTSVYWYQQALGLGLQFLLWYDEGEERNRGNFPPRFSGRQFPNYSSELNVNALELEDSALYLCASSFGTGGYNEQFFGPGTRLTVL.

The V call is TRBV4-1, the J call TRBJ2-1, with TRBD2 matching 7 bases. This CDR3 contains 16 residues. The germline gives CDR1 MGHRA, CDR2 YSYEKL. Losses at the gene ends were 0 bases for V and 0 bases for J; bases not matched to a gene: 2. The CDR3 region is CASSQDWGGSYNEQFF. As DNA, the CDR3 is TGCGCCAGCAGCCAAGATTGGGGGGGCTCCTACAATGAGCAGTTCTTC.

The chain combines TRBV7-8 with TRBJ1-2; D may be TRBD1 (5 bases). The CDR3 is 16 residues long. V was cut by 3 bases and J by 2 bases, with 16 bases left in between. Germline lookup yields CDR1 SGHVS and CDR2 FQNEAQ. The CDR3 DNA sequence: TGTGCCAGCAGCTTTTCGGGACTGACAGAGAACTATGGCTACACCTTC. Residues: CASSFSGLTENYGYTF.

The chain employs TRBV30 and TRBJ2-1; no clear D gene. The CDR3 totals 14 residues. Germline V gene data show CDR1 as GTSNPN and CDR2 as SVGIG (reference sequence). Trimming left V 2 bases short and J 0 bases short, with 8 bases between. As DNA, the CDR3 is TGTGCCTGGAGTAGAGCACCCTCCTACAATGAGCAGTTCTTC. This encodes CAWSRAPSYNEQFF.

This sequence joins TRBV7-2 and TRBJ2-7; weak D call: TRBD2 (5 bases). This CDR3 region has 15 residues. Per germline, CDR1 SGHTA and CDR2 FQGNSA. The V and J ends lost 3 bases and 2 bases respectively, with 14 bases between them. DNA for the CDR3: TGTGCCAGCAGCTTCGCGGGCGGGTCGACCTACGAGCAGTACTTC. Protein product: CASSFAGGSTYEQYF.

The gene calls are TRBV5-1 and TRBJ1-3; maybe TRBD1 (5 bases). The CDR3 consists of 15 residues. Trimming left V 2 bases short and J 0 bases short, with 9 bases between. Germline V lookup: CDR1 SGHRS, CDR2 YFSETQ. DNA for the CDR3: TGCGCCAGCAGCTTATGGGGGGACTCTGGAAACACCATATATTTT. Translation gives CASSLWGDSGNTIYF.

The chain recombines TRBV12-5 with TRBJ2-1, with D possibly called TRBD1 or TRBD2 (5 bases each). Germline CDR1 and CDR2: LGHNT and FRNRAP. V lost 0 bases to trimming and J lost 2 bases, with 11 bases between them. This CDR3 is 16 amino acids long. The CDR3 sequence is CASGLVLGVTYNEQFF. DNA of the CDR3: TGTGCTAGTGGTTTGGTACTAGGGGTTACCTACAATGAGCAGTTCTTC.

On this clone: This sample includes further DNA sequences coding for the same CDR3. The CDR3 loop is CASSPSGDQPQHF. The CDR3 region has the DNA TGTGCCAGCTCACCCTCAGGGGATCAGCCCCAGCATTTT. The chain uses TRBV18 and TRBJ1-5; possible D gene TRBD1, 6 bases. The length of the CDR3 is 13 residues. V was pared by 3 bases and J by 5 bases, with 8 bases between. Per the germline V gene, CDR1 is KGHSH and CDR2 is LQKENI. The variable domain in full, with the rest retrieved from reference TRBV18 and TRBJ1-5, is NAGVMQNPRHLVRRRGQEARLRCSPMKGHSHVYWYRQLPEEGLKFMVYLQKENIIDESGMPKERFSAEFPKEGPSILRIQQVVRGDSAAYFCASSPSGDQPQHFGDGTRLSIL.

V and J are TRBV9 and TRBJ2-1, with 8 bases fitting TRBD2. From germline, CDR1 is SGDLS and CDR2 YYNGEE. V lost 4 bases and J lost 6; bases outside the gene matches: 9. This CDR3 has 15 amino acids. This CDR3 reads CASSLGGLAGNEQFF. The CDR3 region has the DNA TGTGCCAGCAGCCTGGGGGGGCTAGCGGGCAATGAGCAGTTCTTC.

The chain recombines TRBV30 with TRBJ2-2; perhaps TRBD2 as D (5 bases). This CDR3 is built from 14 residues. Germline V gene data show CDR1 as GTSNPN and CDR2 as SVGIG (reference sequence). The CDR3, as DNA: TGTGCGAGGGCGGTTCTAGCAAACACCGGGGAGCTGTTTTTT. Translating it yields CARAVLANTGELFF.

For this clone: In the same sample, other DNA sequences code for this CDR3. This chain uses TRBV5-1 with TRBJ2-2; no clear D gene. V gave up 0 bases and J gave up 2 bases, with 8 bases separating them. Per the germline V gene, CDR1 is SGHRS and CDR2 is YFSETQ. The CDR3 covers 15 residues. CDR3 protein: CASSLEGPNTGELFF. DNA for the CDR3: TGCGCCAGCAGCTTGGAGGGCCCTAACACCGGGGAGCTGTTTTTT.

This clone has only a few counts. This chain uses TRBV7-3 with TRBJ2-6, with a weak D call TRBD2 (6 bases). Trimming shortened V by 1 base and J by 1 base, and 8 bases separated the two germline ends. CDR1 SGHTA and CDR2 FQGTGA come from the germline V gene. CDR3 length equals 16 residues. CDR3 protein: CASSLSAGSGANVLTF. As DNA, the CDR3 is TGTGCCAGCAGCTTAAGTGCGGGATCTGGGGCCAACGTCCTGACTTTC.

This chain uses TRBV18 with TRBJ2-7, with TRBD1 matching over 8 bases. The CDR3 is made up of 17 amino acids. Germline assignment: CDR1 KGHSH and CDR2 LQKENI. J lost 2 bases, V lost 2 bases, and 11 bases had no gene match. The CDR3: CASSPRLSRGQTYEQYF. CDR3 in DNA: TGTGCCAGCTCACCAAGGCTCAGCAGGGGGCAAACCTACGAGCAGTACTTC.

This clone came up once. Other DNA sequences in the same sample also yield this CDR3. The J gene is TRBJ2-1, the V gene TRBV30; no clear D gene. Germline CDR1 is GTSNPN and CDR2 is SVGIG (reference sequence). The CDR3 contains 11 residues. V lost 3 bases to trimming and J lost 8 bases, with 8 bases between them. The CDR3 reads CAWSDADEQFF. The CDR3, as DNA: TGTGCCTGGAGCGATGCTGATGAGCAGTTCTTC.

V usage is TRBV10-3 and J usage is TRBJ1-4; TRBD1 matches 9 bases. Germline-derived CDR1 and CDR2 are ENHRY and SYGVKD. The V gene end was trimmed by 2 bases and the J gene end by 10 bases; junction bases not matched to a gene: 5. This CDR3 is 14 amino acids long. The CDR3 region is CAISEQQGAGKLFF. The CDR3 nucleotides are TGTGCCATCAGTGAGCAACAGGGGGCCGGAAAACTGTTTTTT.

This clone has a single count. The rearrangement uses TRBV12-5 and TRBJ2-1; tentatively, D is TRBD1 or TRBD2 (5 bases each). The CDR3 loop spans 16 amino acids. Trimming cost V 0 bases and J 7 bases, with 16 bases left between them. The V gene's germline CDR1 is LGHNT and CDR2 FRNRAP. This CDR3 reads CASGLVLGVSTNEQFF. In DNA form, the CDR3 reads TGTGCTAGTGGTTTGGTACTAGGGGTGAGTACGAATGAGCAGTTCTTC.

The chain employs TRBV11-2 and TRBJ2-1; D not certain. Trimming pared 1 base from V and 10 bases from J, leaving 11 bases between. The germline V gene encodes CDR1 SGHAT and CDR2 FQNNGV. The CDR3 has 13 amino acids. CDR3 in amino acids: CASSLGRTDEQFF. The CDR3 region has the DNA TGTGCCAGCAGCTTAGGCAGAACTGACGAGCAGTTCTTC.

This clone appeared once. This chain joins TRBV5-6 and TRBJ1-3; possible D gene TRBD1, 5 bases. V was shortened by 1 base and J by 4 bases, with 15 bases between the two germline ends. Germline V CDR1 and CDR2: SGHDT, YYEEEE. The CDR3 is made up of 16 amino acids. CDR3 residues: CASSLMLGQGGNTIYF. Here the CDR3 DNA reads TGTGCCAGCAGCTTGATGCTAGGACAAGGGGGAAACACCATATATTTT.

This clone was picked up a small number of times. This same CDR3 is encoded by further DNA sequences in the sample. J is TRBJ1-1 and V is TRBV5-6, with TRBD1 matching over 10 bases. Germline lookup yields CDR1 SGHDT and CDR2 YYEEEE. The CDR3 is 14 residues long. The trim removed 4 bases at V and 5 bases at J, leaving 5 bases unmatched. CDR3 nucleotide sequence: TGTGCCAGCAGCCCGCGGACAGGGGGAACTGAAGCTTTCTTT. Translated: CASSPRTGGTEAFF.

This clone has a count of ten or more. The genes are TRBV2 and TRBJ2-3, with D maybe TRBD2 (6 bases). V was trimmed by 4 bases and J by 5 bases, leaving 19 bases between them. Germline V gene lookup returns CDR1 SNHLY and CDR2 FYNNEI. The CDR3 has 16 residues. The CDR3 nucleotides read TGTGCCAGCAGTGGAATTGTGGCAGGGAGGCAAGATACGCAGTATTTT. Protein: CASSGIVAGRQDTQYF.

As to this clone: This same CDR3 is encoded by further DNA sequences in the sample. V usage is TRBV18 and J usage is TRBJ2-7; D might be TRBD2 (5 bases). V was clipped by 0 bases and J by 0 bases, with 9 bases between them. The germline CDR1 and CDR2 sequences are KGHSH and LQKENI. This CDR3 comprises 15 residues. CDR3 protein: CASSPPTGSSYEQYF. The CDR3 DNA reads TGTGCCAGCTCACCACCGACGGGATCCTCCTACGAGCAGTACTTC. The whole variable domain, remainder taken from reference TRBV18 and TRBJ2-7, is NAGVMQNPRHLVRRRGQEARLRCSPMKGHSHVYWYRQLPEEGLKFMVYLQKENIIDESGMPKERFSAEFPKEGPSILRIQQVVRGDSAAYFCASSPPTGSSYEQYFGPGTRLTVT.

V and J are TRBV19 and TRBJ2-7, with D possibly TRBD1 on 5 matching bases. From germline, CDR1 is LNHDA and CDR2 SQIVND (reference sequence). With 5 bases removed from V and 4 bases from J, the gap between germline ends came to 18 bases. This CDR3 comprises 15 residues. The CDR3 loop reads CASSPNGQGRYEQYF. Here the CDR3 DNA reads TGTGCCAGTAGTCCCAATGGACAAGGAAGGTACGAGCAGTACTTC.